The 10 T cell receptor beta chains given below trace back to one sample, sequenced in a study of OX40 agonist ivuxolimab in advanced cancers. The table came from immunoSEQ multiplex PCR; TCRdb's copy has only in-frame clones and leaves some out. Among more than 12,000 clones, 85% to 95% were seen once, and the ten largest hold about 22%. Sequenced material: CD4+ or CD8+ T cells sorted from blood, taken in a trial of the OX40 agonist ivuxolimab. These receptors all come from an adult with an advanced solid tumor such as melanoma, head and neck, liver or kidney cancer.

In this sample, this clone turned up a few times. The J gene is TRBJ2-2, the V gene TRBV5-1; D unclear. The V gene's germline CDR1 is SGHRS and CDR2 YFSETQ. Trimming stripped 0 bases from V and 1 base from J, with 7 bases between. This CDR3 is 15 amino acids long. The CDR3 is CASSLGVGNTGELFF. The CDR3 coding sequence is TGCGCCAGCAGCTTGGGCGTGGGGAACACCGGGGAGCTGTTTTTT.

The chain joins TRBV28 to TRBJ1-4, with D perhaps matching TRBD1 (6 bases). V was shortened by 10 bases and J by 5 bases, with 11 bases between the two germline ends. The CDR3 is made up of 12 amino acids. CDR1 MDHEN and CDR2 SYDVKM come from the germline V gene. CDR3 residues: CATQGLNEKLFF. The CDR3 DNA is TGTGCCACCCAGGGGCTAAATGAAAAACTGTTTTTT.

For the CDR3, the DNA is TGTGCCAGCAGCTCGTCAGGTGCGGGGTACGCCTACAATGAGCAGTTCTTC. Translation: CASSSSGAGYAYNEQFF. The rearrangement uses TRBV7-9 and TRBJ2-1; TRBD2 might be the D (6 bases). The CDR3 has 17 amino acids. The germline gives CDR1 SEHNR, CDR2 FQNEAQ (reference sequence). V lost 4 bases and J lost 2, with 18 bases in between.

The chain combines TRBV6-5 with TRBJ2-7; D perhaps matches TRBD2 (6 bases). This CDR3 region has 13 residues. Trimming shortened V by 2 bases and J by 2 bases, and 7 bases separated the two germline ends. Germline assignment: CDR1 MNHEY and CDR2 SVGAGI. The CDR3 loop reads CASSYPGAYEQYF. In DNA, the CDR3 is TGTGCCAGCAGTTACCCGGGGGCCTACGAGCAGTACTTC.

This chain links TRBV10-2 with TRBJ1-6; D is ambiguous. V was pared by 4 bases and J by 0 bases, with 10 bases between. The CDR3 covers 16 residues. Germline V gene lookup returns CDR1 WSHSY and CDR2 SAAADI. CDR3 nucleotides: TGCGCCAGCAGTGGCGGGGTAGACTCCTATAATTCACCCCTCCACTTT. Translating gives CASSGGVDSYNSPLHF.

The CDR3 DNA reads as TGTGCCAGCAGTTTACAGGGCACTGAAGCTTTCTTT. It encodes CASSLQGTEAFF. The gene calls are TRBV27 and TRBJ1-1; perhaps TRBD1 as D (5 bases). Trimming stripped 2 bases from V and 4 bases from J, with 5 bases between. This CDR3 region has 12 residues. Germline loops: CDR1 MNHEY, CDR2 SMNVEV (reference sequence).

The chain employs TRBV7-9 and TRBJ1-2; D is undetermined. Looked up from germline, CDR1 is SEHNR and CDR2 is FQNEAQ (reference sequence). Trimming left V 4 bases short and J 4 bases short, with 7 bases between. The CDR3 has 12 amino acids. CDR3: CASSSNTYGYTF. The CDR3 DNA reads as TGTGCCAGCAGCTCAAATACCTATGGCTACACCTTC.

J is TRBJ2-1 and V is TRBV7-2, with a possible D match to TRBD1 (7 bases). Germline V CDR1 and CDR2: SGHTA, FQGNSA. This CDR3 has 16 residues. With 5 bases removed from V and 0 bases from J, the gap between germline ends came to 14 bases. CDR3 DNA: TGTGCCAGCAGCCGGGGCGGGGACAGCTCCTACAATGAGCAGTTCTTC. This gives the protein CASSRGGDSSYNEQFF. The whole variable domain, filled in from reference TRBV7-2 and TRBJ2-1, reads GAGVSQSPSNKVTEKGKDVELRCDPISGHTALYWYRQSLGQGLEFLIYFQGNSAPDKSGLPSDRFSAERTGGSVSTLTIQRTQQEDSAVYLCASSRGGDSSYNEQFFGPGTRLTVL.

This chain connects TRBV30 to TRBJ1-5; D is ambiguous. CDR1 GTSNPN and CDR2 SVGIG come from the germline V gene (reference sequence). The CDR3 covers 13 residues. The V and J ends lost 1 base and 0 bases respectively, with 4 bases between them. The CDR3 nucleotides read TGTGCCTGGAGTGAGGATAGCAATCAGCCCCAGCATTTT. Protein sequence: CAWSEDSNQPQHF.

J is TRBJ2-7 and V is TRBV4-3, with D maybe TRBD1 (5 bases). Trimming pared 1 base from V and 5 bases from J, leaving 12 bases between. The CDR3 runs to 14 residues. Looked up from germline, CDR1 is LGHNA and CDR2 is YSLEER. The CDR3, as DNA: TGCGCCAGCAGCCAAGTGGCCAGGGCAAACGAGCAGTACTTC. Residues: CASSQVARANEQYF.